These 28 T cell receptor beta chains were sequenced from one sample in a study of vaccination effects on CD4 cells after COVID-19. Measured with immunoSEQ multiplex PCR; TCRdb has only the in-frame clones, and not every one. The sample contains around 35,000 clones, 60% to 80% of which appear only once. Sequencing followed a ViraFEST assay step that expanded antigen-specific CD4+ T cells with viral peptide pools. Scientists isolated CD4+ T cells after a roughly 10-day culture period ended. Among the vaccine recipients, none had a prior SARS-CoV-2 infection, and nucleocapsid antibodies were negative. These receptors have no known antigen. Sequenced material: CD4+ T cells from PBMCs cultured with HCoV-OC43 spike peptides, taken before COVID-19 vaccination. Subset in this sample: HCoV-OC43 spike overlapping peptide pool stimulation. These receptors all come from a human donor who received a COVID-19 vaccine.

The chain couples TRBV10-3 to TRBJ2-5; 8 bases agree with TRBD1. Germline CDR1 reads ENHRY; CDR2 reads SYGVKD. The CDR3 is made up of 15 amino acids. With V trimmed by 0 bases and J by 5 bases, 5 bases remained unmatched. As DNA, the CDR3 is TGTGCCATCAGTGAGTCGACAGGGGAATGGGAGACCCAGTACTTC. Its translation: CAISESTGEWETQYF.

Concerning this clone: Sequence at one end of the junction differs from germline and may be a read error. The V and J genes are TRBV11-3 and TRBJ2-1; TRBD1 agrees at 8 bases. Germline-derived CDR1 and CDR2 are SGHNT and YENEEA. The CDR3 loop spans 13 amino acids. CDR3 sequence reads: CASSVDRGGEQFF. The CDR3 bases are TGTGCCAGCAGCGTAGACAGGGGCGGTGAGCAGTTCTTC.

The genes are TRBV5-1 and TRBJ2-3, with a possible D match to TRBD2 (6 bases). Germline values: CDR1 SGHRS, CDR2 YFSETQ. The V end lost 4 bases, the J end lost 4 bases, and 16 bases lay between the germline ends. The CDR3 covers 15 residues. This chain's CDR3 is CASSEDGGPADTQYF. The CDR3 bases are TGCGCCAGCAGCGAGGATGGAGGGCCGGCAGATACGCAGTATTTT.

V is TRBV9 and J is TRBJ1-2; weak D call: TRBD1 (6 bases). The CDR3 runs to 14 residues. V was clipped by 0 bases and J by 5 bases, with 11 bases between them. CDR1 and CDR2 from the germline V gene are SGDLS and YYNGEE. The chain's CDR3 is CASSVVAGEYGYTF. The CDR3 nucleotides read TGTGCCAGCAGCGTAGTAGCAGGGGAGTATGGCTACACCTTC.

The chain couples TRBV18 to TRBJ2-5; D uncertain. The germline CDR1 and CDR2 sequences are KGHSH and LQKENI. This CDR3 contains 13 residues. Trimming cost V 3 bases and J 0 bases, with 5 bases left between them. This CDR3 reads CASSPVNQETQYF. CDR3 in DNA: TGTGCCAGCTCACCGGTGAACCAAGAGACCCAGTACTTC. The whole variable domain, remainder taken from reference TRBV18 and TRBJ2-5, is NAGVMQNPRHLVRRRGQEARLRCSPMKGHSHVYWYRQLPEEGLKFMVYLQKENIIDESGMPKERFSAEFPKEGPSILRIQQVVRGDSAAYFCASSPVNQETQYFGPGTRLLVL.

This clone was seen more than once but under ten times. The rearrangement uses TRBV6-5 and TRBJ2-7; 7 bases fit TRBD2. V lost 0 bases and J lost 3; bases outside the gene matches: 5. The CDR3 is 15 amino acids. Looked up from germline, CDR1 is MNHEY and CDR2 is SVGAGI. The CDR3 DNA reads TGTGCCAGCAGTTACTCAGGGGACTACCGCTACGAGCAGTACTTC. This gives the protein CASSYSGDYRYEQYF.

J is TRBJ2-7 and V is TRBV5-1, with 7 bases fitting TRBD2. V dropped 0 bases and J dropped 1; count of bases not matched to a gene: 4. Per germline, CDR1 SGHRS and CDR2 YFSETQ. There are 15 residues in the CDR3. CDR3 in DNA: TGCGCCAGCAGCTTGGGGGTCGGGGGGTCCTACGAGCAGTACTTC. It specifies CASSLGVGGSYEQYF.

The CDR3 loop reads CASSQDWQASSGANVLTF. In DNA form, the CDR3 reads TGTGCCAGCAGCCAAGATTGGCAGGCTAGCTCTGGGGCCAACGTCCTGACTTTC. The chain links TRBV3-1 (or the pseudogene TRBV3-2) to TRBJ2-6; D unclear. Germline V gives CDR1 LGHDT, CDR2 YNNKEL (reference sequence). Trimming cost V 0 bases and J 0 bases, with 12 bases left between them. The CDR3 sequence is 18 residues long.

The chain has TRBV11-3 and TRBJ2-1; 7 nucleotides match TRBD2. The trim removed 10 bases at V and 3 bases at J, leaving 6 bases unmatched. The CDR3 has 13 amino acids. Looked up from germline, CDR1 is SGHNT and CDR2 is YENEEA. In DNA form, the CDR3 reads TGTGCCAATACTAAGCGGGGCTACAATGAGCAGTTCTTC. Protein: CANTKRGYNEQFF.

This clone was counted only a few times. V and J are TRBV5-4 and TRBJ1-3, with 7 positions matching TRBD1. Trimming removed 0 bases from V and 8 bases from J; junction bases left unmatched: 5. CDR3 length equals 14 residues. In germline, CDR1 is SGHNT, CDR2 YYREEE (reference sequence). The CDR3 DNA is TGTGCCAGCAGCTTGGGAGGGGGCGGTGACACCATATATTTT. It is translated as CASSLGGGGDTIYF.

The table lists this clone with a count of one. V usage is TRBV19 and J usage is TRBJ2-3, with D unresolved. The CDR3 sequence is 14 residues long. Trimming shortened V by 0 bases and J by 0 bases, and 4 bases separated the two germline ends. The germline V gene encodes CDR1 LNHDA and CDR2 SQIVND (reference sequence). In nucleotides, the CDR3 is TGTGCCAGTAGTATAGACAGAAGCACAGATACGCAGTATTTT. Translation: CASSIDRSTDTQYF.

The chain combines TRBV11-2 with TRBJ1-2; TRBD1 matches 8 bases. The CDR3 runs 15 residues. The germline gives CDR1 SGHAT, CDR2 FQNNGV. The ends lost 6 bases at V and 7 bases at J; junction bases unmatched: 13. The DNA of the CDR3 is TGTGCCAGCAGTCGATTCGACAGGGGTAGGCGTGGCTACACCTTC. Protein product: CASSRFDRGRRGYTF.

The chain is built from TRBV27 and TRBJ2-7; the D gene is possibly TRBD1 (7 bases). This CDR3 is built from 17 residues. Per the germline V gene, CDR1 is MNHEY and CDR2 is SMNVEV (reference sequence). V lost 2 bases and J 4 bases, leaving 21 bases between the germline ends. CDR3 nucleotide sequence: TGTGCCAGCAGTTTAACAAACGCGGGGACAGAAAAGTACGAGCAGTACTTC. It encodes CASSLTNAGTEKYEQYF.

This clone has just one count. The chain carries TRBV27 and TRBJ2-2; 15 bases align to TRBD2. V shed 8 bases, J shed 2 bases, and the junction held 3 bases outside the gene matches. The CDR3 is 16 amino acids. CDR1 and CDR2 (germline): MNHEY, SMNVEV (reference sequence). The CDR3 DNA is TGTGCCAGCCGGACTAGCGGGGGGGCAAACACCGGGGAGCTGTTTTTT. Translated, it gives CASRTSGGANTGELFF.

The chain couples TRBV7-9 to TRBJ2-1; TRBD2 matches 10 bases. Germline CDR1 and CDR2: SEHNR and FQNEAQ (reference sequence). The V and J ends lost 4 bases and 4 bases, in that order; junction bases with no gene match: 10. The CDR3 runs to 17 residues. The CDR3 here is CASSSPESSGGYNEQFF. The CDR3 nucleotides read TGTGCCAGCAGCTCCCCCGAGTCTAGCGGGGGATACAATGAGCAGTTCTTC.

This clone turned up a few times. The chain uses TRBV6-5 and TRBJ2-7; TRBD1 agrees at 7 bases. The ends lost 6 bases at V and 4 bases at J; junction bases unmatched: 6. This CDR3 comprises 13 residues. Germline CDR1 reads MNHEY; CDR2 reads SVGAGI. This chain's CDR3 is CASSQQGMYEQYF. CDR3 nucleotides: TGTGCCAGCAGCCAACAGGGGATGTACGAGCAGTACTTC.

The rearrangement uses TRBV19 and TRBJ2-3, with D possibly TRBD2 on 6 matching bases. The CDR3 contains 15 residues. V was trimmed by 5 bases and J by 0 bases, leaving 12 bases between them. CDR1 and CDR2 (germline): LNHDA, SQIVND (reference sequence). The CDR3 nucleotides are TGTGCCAGTAGTCCGACTAGATTTAGCACAGATACGCAGTATTTT. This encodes CASSPTRFSTDTQYF.

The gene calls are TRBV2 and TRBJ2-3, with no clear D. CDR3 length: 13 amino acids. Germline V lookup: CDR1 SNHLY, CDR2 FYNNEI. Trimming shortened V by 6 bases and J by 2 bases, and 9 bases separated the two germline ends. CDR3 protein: CASSLEYTDTQYF. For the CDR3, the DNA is TGTGCCAGCAGCCTCGAATACACAGATACGCAGTATTTT.

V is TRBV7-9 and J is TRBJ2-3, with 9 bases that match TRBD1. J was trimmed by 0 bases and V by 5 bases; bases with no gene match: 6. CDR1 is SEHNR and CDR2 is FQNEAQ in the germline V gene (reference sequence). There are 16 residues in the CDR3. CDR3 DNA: TGTGCCAGCAGCCTCACAGGGGGCAGAAGCACAGATACGCAGTATTTT. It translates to CASSLTGGRSTDTQYF. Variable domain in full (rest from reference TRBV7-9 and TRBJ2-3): DTGVSQNPRHKITKRGQNVTFRCDPISEHNRLYWYRQTLGQGPEFLTYFQNEAQLEKSRLLSDRFSAERPKGSFSTLEIQRTEQGDSAMYLCASSLTGGRSTDTQYFGPGTRLTVL.

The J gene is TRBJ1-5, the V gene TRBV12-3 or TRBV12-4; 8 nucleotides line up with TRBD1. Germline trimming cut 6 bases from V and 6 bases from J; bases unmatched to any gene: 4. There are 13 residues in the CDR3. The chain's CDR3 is CASRDRVRQPQHF. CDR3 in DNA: TGTGCCAGCAGGGACAGGGTTCGTCAGCCCCAGCATTTT.

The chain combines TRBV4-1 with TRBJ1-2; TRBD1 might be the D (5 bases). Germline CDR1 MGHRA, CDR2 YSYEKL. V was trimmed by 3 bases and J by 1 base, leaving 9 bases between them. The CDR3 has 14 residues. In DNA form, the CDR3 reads TGCGCCAGCAGCCACGGGGGGGGTAACTATGGCTACACCTTC. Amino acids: CASSHGGGNYGYTF.

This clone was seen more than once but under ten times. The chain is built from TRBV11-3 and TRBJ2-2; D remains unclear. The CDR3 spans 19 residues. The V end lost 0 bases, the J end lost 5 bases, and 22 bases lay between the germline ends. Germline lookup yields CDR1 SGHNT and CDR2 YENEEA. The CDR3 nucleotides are TGTGCCAGCAGCTTAGAGCGAGGCGGAAGTCAGTGGGTGACCGGGGAGCTGTTTTTT. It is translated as CASSLERGGSQWVTGELFF.

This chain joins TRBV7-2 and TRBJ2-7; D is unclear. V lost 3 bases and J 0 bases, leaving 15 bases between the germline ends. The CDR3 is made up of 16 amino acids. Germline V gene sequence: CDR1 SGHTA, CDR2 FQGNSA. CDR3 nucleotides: TGTGCCAGCAGCTTTGGTGCCCTCCGTAGCTCCTACGAGCAGTACTTC. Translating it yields CASSFGALRSSYEQYF.

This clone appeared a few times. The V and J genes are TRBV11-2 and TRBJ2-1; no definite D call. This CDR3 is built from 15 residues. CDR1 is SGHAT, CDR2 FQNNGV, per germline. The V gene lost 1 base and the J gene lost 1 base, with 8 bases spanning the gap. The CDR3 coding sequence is TGTGCCAGCAGCTTAGGCCATGGGTCCTACAATGAGCAGTTCTTC. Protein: CASSLGHGSYNEQFF.

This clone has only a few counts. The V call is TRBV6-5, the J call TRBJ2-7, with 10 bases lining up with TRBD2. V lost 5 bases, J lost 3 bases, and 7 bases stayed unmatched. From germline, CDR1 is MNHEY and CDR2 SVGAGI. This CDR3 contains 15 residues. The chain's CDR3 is CASSRPGTSDYEQYF. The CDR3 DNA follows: TGTGCCAGCAGTCGTCCCGGGACTAGCGACTACGAGCAGTACTTC.

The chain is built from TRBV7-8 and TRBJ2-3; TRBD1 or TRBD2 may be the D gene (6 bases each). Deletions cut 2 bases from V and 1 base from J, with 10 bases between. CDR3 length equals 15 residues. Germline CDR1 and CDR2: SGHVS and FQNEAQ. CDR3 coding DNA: TGTGCCAGCAGCTTAAGGGGGGACGGCACAGATACGCAGTATTTT. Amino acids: CASSLRGDGTDTQYF.

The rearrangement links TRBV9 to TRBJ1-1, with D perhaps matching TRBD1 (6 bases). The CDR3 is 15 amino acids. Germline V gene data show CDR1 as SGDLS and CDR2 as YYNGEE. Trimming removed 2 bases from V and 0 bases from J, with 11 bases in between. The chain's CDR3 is CASSVSDRLNTEAFF. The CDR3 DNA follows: TGTGCCAGCAGCGTCTCCGACAGGTTGAACACTGAAGCTTTCTTT.

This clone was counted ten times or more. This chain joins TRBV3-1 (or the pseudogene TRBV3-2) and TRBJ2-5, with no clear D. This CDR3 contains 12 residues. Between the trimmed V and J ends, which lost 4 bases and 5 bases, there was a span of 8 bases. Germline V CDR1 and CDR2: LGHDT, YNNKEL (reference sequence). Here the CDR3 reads CASSPWGETQYF. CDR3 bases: TGTGCCAGCAGCCCCTGGGGTGAGACCCAGTACTTC.